This T cell receptor beta chain was documented in a study of immune evolution from preneoplasia to lung adenocarcinoma. A word on this clone: Its cognate antigen is unknown.

Using immunoSEQ multiplex PCR, the repertoire was profiled, and TCRdb retains in-frame clones only, with some absent. The table has more than 4,000 clones, 65% to 85% seen once. Study results and caveats: Top clone frequencies peaked in normal lung, apparently declining through invasive adenocarcinoma. Later-stage lesions seemingly showed higher T cell density and diversity than normal lung.

The V end was cut by 5 bases, the J end by 6 bases, with 9 bases between. The CDR3 has 11 amino acids. Germline lookup yields CDR1 SQVTM and CDR2 ANQGSEA. Between the mid-2010s and the late 2010s, patients underwent resection in Japan or China. H&E slides confirmed each diagnosis, reviewed by two pathologists independently. The receptor was derived from a person aged 45 to 69 with lung adenocarcinoma. Sequencing used FFPE normal lung tissue adjacent to the tumor. The chain combines TRBV29-1 with TRBJ2-3; weak D call: TRBD1 (6 bases). The CDR3 bases are TGCAGCGTTCTTCAGGGGGATACGCAGTATTTT. It encodes CSVLQGDTQYF.